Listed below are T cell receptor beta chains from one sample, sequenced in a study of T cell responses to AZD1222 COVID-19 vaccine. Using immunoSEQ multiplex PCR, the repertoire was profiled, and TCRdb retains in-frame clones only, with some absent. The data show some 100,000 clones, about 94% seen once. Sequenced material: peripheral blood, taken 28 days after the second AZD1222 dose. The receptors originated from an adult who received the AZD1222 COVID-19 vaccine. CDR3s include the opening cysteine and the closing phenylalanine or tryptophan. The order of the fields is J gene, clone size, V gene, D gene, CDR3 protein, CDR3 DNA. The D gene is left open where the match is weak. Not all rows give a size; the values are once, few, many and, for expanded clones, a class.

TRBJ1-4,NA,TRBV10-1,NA,CASRRAEGATNEKLFF,TGCGCCAGCAGAAGGGCTGAAGGGGCAACTAATGAAAAACTGTTTTTT
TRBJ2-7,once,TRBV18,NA,CASSPPLGTVSSYEQYF,TGTGCCAGCTCACCACCCTTAGGGACTGTAAGCTCCTACGAGCAGTACTTC
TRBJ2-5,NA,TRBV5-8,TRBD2,CASSYRLARETQYF,TGTGCCAGCAGCTATCGACTAGCTAGGGAGACCCAGTACTTC
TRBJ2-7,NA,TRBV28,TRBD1,CASSLIPGQGRYEQYF,TGTGCCAGCAGTCTCATACCCGGACAGGGGCGGTACGAGCAGTACTTC
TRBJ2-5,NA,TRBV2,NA,CASSVAETQYF,TGTGCCAGCAGTGTAGCGGAGACCCAGTACTTC
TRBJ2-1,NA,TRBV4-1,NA,CASSQEGAGHHEQFF,TGCGCCAGCAGCCAAGAGGGCGCAGGGCACCATGAGCAGTTCTTC
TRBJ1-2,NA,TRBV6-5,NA,CASSYSGGARNYGYTF,TGTGCCAGCAGTTACTCTGGGGGGGCGAGGAACTATGGCTACACCTTC
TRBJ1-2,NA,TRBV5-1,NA,CASSLLSRNYGYTF,TGCGCCAGCAGCTTACTTTCGCGTAACTATGGCTACACCTTC
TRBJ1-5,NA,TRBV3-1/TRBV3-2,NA,CASSQAFGMNQPQHF,TGTGCCAGCAGCCAAGCATTTGGTATGAATCAGCCCCAGCATTTT
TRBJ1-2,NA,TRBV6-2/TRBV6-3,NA,CASSYSTWAMKGYTF,TGTGCCAGCAGTTACTCGACTTGGGCAATGAAGGGCTACACCTTC
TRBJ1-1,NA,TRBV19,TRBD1,CASMTGNGGTEAFF,TGTGCCAGTATGACAGGGAACGGGGGCACTGAAGCTTTCTTT
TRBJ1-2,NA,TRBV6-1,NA,CASSEAGGGAGYGYTF,TGTGCCAGCAGTGAAGCGGGAGGCGGGGCGGGCTATGGCTACACCTTC
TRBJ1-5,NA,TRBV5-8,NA,CASSFVSNQPQHF,TGTGCCAGCAGCTTCGTTAGCAATCAGCCCCAGCATTTT
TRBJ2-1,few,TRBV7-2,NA,CASSLGYSNEQFF,TGTGCCAGCAGCTTGGGGTATTCCAATGAGCAGTTCTTC
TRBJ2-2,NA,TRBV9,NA,CASSVVEGRWGSDTGELFF,TGTGCCAGCAGCGTAGTAGAGGGGAGGTGGGGTTCGGACACCGGGGAGCTGTTTTTT
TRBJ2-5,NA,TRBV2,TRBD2,CASSPTLAGGQETQYF,TGTGCCAGCAGTCCCACCCTAGCGGGGGGGCAAGAGACCCAGTACTTC
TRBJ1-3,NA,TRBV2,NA,CASREGGSGNTIYF,TGTGCCAGCAGGGAAGGGGGCTCTGGAAACACCATATATTTT
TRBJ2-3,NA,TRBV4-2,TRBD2,CASSQEAGALGLTDTQYF,TGTGCCAGCAGCCAAGAAGCGGGGGCCCTCGGTTTGACAGATACGCAGTATTTT
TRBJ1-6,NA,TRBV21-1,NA,CASSKVGTFQTSSYNSPLHF,TGTGCCAGCAGCAAAGTCGGCACCTTTCAGACGAGCTCCTATAATTCACCCCTCCACTTT
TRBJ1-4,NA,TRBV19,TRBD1,CASSMTGQGAKLFF,TGTGCCAGTAGTATGACCGGACAGGGTGCAAAACTGTTTTTT